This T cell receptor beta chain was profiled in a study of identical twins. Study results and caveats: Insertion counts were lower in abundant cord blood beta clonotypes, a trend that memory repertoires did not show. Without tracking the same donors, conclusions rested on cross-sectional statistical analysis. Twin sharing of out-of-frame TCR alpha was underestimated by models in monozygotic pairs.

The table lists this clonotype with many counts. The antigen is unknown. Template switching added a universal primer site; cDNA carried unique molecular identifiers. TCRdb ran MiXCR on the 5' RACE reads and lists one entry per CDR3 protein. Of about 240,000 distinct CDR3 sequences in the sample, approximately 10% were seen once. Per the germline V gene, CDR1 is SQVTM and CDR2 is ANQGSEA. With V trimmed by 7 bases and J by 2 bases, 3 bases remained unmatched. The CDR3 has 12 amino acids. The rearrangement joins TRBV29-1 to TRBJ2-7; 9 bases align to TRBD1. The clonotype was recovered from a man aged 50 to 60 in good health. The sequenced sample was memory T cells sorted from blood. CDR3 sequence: CSGGQGTYEQYF. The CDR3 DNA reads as TGCAGCGGGGGACAGGGTACCTACGAGCAGTACTTC.